This record looks at one T cell receptor beta chain sequence and its context. What it binds is not known. This sample was taken from a study of vaccination and CD4 T cells after COVID-19. The sample's treatment: 10-day PBMC culture with coronavirus spike peptide pools or control peptides (ViraFEST assay). The Oncomine TCR Beta short-read assay was applied to DNA of cultured CD4+ T cells. TCRdb passed the PCR reads through MiXCR, listing each CDR3 protein once. The repertoire has over 15,000 distinct CDR3 sequences, approximately 48% of them found once; the top ten carry around 15%. This receptor was taken from a human donor who had recovered from COVID-19. The specimen sequenced was CD4+ T cells from blood, cultured in vitro.

DNA for the CDR3: TGTGCCAGCAGTTACTCGATAGGTCAGTTGGTTGTTCACGAGCAGTACTTC. It encodes CASSYSIGQLVVHEQYF. The rearrangement joins TRBV6-5 to TRBJ2-7, with D unresolved. The ends were cut back, 0 bases at V and 5 bases at J, with 20 bases in the middle. Germline V gene lookup returns CDR1 MNHEY and CDR2 SVGAGI. This CDR3 comprises 17 residues.